This passage covers 13 T cell receptor beta chains from one sample sequenced in a study of CD8+ T cells in alopecia areata. RNA extraction and reverse transcription yielded cDNA as sequencing template. Sequencing used immunoSEQ multiplex PCR; TCRdb keeps in-frame clones, though not all of them. There are 80,000 or so clones in the sample; around 65% occur only once, and about 20% lies in the top ten. Treatment denoted: oral pan-JAK inhibitor, 5-10 mg twice daily. Sequencing was performed on CD8+ T cells sorted from blood, taken at week 24, from a patient treated with tofacitinib. Receptors were obtained from a human donor with alopecia areata.

This rearrangement joins TRBV15 to TRBJ1-1; 9 bases are shared with TRBD1. Germline values: CDR1 LNHNV, CDR2 YYDKDF (reference sequence). Trimming cost V 6 bases and J 5 bases; bases outside gene matches: 1. This CDR3 has 12 residues. CDR3 loop: CATRGTGTEAFF. The CDR3 DNA reads as TGTGCCACCAGGGGGACAGGGACTGAAGCTTTCTTT.

The V call is TRBV27, the J call TRBJ1-1, with a possible D match to TRBD1 (5 bases). V shed 6 bases and J shed 4 bases, with 12 bases lying between them. The CDR3 spans 13 residues. Germline lookup yields CDR1 MNHEY and CDR2 SMNVEV (reference sequence). The CDR3 DNA is TGTGCCAGCAGGCCCCTGGGGGTCACTGAAGCTTTCTTT. Translation: CASRPLGVTEAFF.

This chain links TRBV2 with TRBJ2-5, with TRBD2 as a possible D gene (6 bases). From germline, CDR1 is SNHLY and CDR2 FYNNEI. The CDR3 runs to 13 residues. The ends were cut back, 6 bases at V and 5 bases at J, with 13 bases in the middle. The CDR3 nucleotides are TGTGCCAGCAGGGGGGACTCGGCGGAGACCCAGTACTTC. Its translation: CASRGDSAETQYF.

This rearrangement joins TRBV4-1 to TRBJ2-3, with D hard to call. In germline, CDR1 is MGHRA, CDR2 YSYEKL. CDR3 length: 14 residues. Trimming took 3 bases from V and 6 from J, leaving 13 bases between them. CDR3 region: CASSHGAGLDTQYF. The CDR3 DNA is TGCGCCAGCAGCCATGGCGCCGGTTTGGATACGCAGTATTTT.

The chain uses TRBV29-1 and TRBJ1-2; perhaps TRBD1 as D (6 bases). CDR3 length: 18 amino acids. CDR1 SQVTM and CDR2 ANQGSEA come from the germline V gene. V lost 4 bases, J lost 7 bases, and 31 bases lay in between. The CDR3 is CSVVVHMGATLLPIGYTF. Here the CDR3 DNA reads TGCAGCGTTGTAGTTCACATGGGGGCGACTCTCCTCCCTATTGGCTACACCTTC.

This clone has more than one count but fewer than ten. The chain uses TRBV6-1 and TRBJ1-1; 11 positions agree with TRBD1. Germline assignment: CDR1 MNHNS and CDR2 SASEGT. The CDR3 consists of 16 residues. The V gene end was trimmed by 1 base and the J gene end by 2 bases; junction bases not matched to a gene: 3. Here the CDR3 reads CASSEEGTGGNTEAFF. The CDR3 DNA follows: TGTGCCAGCAGTGAAGAGGGGACAGGGGGAAACACTGAAGCTTTCTTT.

A single count supports this clone. The gene calls are TRBV27 and TRBJ1-1; possibly TRBD1 for D (5 bases). Germline-derived CDR1 and CDR2 are MNHEY and SMNVEV (reference sequence). Trimming took off 6 bases at V and 5 bases at J, with 16 bases between the two ends. The CDR3 has 14 residues. The chain's CDR3 is CASSLWGGGTEAFF. For the CDR3, the DNA is TGTGCCAGCAGCCTGTGGGGCGGTGGGACTGAAGCTTTCTTT.

The chain uses TRBV23-1 and TRBJ2-5; 7 nucleotides agree with TRBD2. TRBV23-1 is placed among ORFs of uncertain function. The CDR3 length is 13 residues. V gave up 0 bases and J gave up 5 bases; unmatched junction bases: 0. CDR3 loop: CASSQSGGETQYF. CDR3 DNA: TGCGCCAGCAGTCAATCCGGGGGGGAGACCCAGTACTTC.

The J gene is TRBJ2-5, the V gene TRBV4-3, with TRBD2 matching over 9 bases. Germline V gene data show CDR1 as LGHNA and CDR2 as YSLEER. This CDR3 region has 16 residues. With V trimmed by 4 bases and J by 2 bases, 8 bases remained unmatched. The CDR3 bases are TGCGCCAGCAGCCGGCCGGGACTAGCAGTTCAAGAGACCCAGTACTTC. The encoded protein is CASSRPGLAVQETQYF.

The chain uses TRBV7-9 and TRBJ2-7, with TRBD1 identical over 9 bases. The germline V gene has CDR1 SEHNR and CDR2 FQNEAQ (reference sequence). Trimming cost V 5 bases and J 0 bases; bases outside gene matches: 17. This CDR3 is 19 amino acids long. CDR3 sequence reads: CASSPRQGVESGYSYEQYF. The CDR3, as DNA: TGTGCCAGCAGCCCCCGACAGGGGGTGGAAAGCGGATACTCCTACGAGCAGTACTTC.

This chain links TRBV7-9 with TRBJ2-5; possibly TRBD2 for D (6 bases). Germline lookup yields CDR1 SEHNR and CDR2 FQNEAQ (reference sequence). V was clipped by 2 bases and J by 5 bases, with 18 bases between them. The CDR3 has 16 residues. This CDR3 is CASSLNPLDYGETQYF. The CDR3 DNA is TGTGCCAGCAGCTTAAATCCCCTGGACTACGGGGAGACCCAGTACTTC.

This clone was detected only a few times. The chain employs TRBV15 and TRBJ2-1, with TRBD1 matching 10 bases. This CDR3 region has 16 residues. Trimming took 0 bases from V and 7 from J; bases not matched to a gene: 6. Germline assignment: CDR1 LNHNV and CDR2 YYDKDF (reference sequence). In nucleotides, the CDR3 is TGTGCCACCAGCAGAGATTGGACAGGGGGATGGAATGAGCAGTTCTTC. As protein: CATSRDWTGGWNEQFF. The entire variable domain, with the rest obtained from reference TRBV15 and TRBJ2-1, is as follows: DAMVIQNPRYQVTQFGKPVTLSCSQTLNHNVMYWYQQKSSQAPKLLFHYYDKDFNNEADTPDNFQSRRPNTSFCFLDIRSPGLGDTAMYLCATSRDWTGGWNEQFFGPGTRLTVL.

This chain's CDR3 is CASKMRGLSYEQYF. CDR3 in DNA: TGTGCCAGCAAAATGAGAGGGCTTTCCTACGAGCAGTACTTC. The chain joins TRBV28 to TRBJ2-7, with D perhaps matching TRBD2 (5 bases). CDR3 length: 14 amino acids. V lost 7 bases, J lost 1 base, and 14 bases lay in between. The germline CDR1 and CDR2 sequences are MDHEN and SYDVKM.